This TCR beta chain came from a study of cytomegalovirus exposure and HLA in healthy donors. Study results and caveats: Researchers counted over 150 TCR beta chains as cytomegalovirus-associated. Using the classifier, cytomegalovirus status was reportedly diagnosed with high specificity and sensitivity. The authors later found most CMV-associated TCR beta chains appeared HLA-restricted. While the bulk of TCR sequences proved rare, some public TCRs turned up in many donors.

For this clone: Antigen: not known.

Researchers ran the PCR with 60 Vbeta and 13 Jbeta primers. Assay used: immunoSEQ multiplex PCR; TCRdb lists only in-frame clones, some missing. This table holds around 99,000 clones, 65% to 85% found once. The sequencing sample was made of PBMCs. This receptor was identified in a man in his forties in good health and CMV-seronegative.

The CDR3 reads CASSLGAGTGGEKLFF. CDR3 in DNA: TGCGCCAGCAGCTTGGGAGCCGGGACAGGGGGTGAAAAACTGTTTTTT. The chain carries TRBV5-1 and TRBJ1-4; 11 bases are a match to TRBD1. This CDR3 spans 16 amino acids. Germline V gives CDR1 SGHRS, CDR2 YFSETQ. Germline trimming cut 0 bases from V and 7 bases from J; bases unmatched to any gene: 5.